Below, 19 T cell receptor beta chains from the same sample are listed, as sequenced in a study of patients and donors after allogeneic stem cell transplantation. One entry per CDR3 protein, called by TCRdb with MiXCR from the RT-PCR reads. This sample carries 900,000 to 1,000,000 distinct CDR3 sequences, over 15% of them seen once, and the ten largest clones take roughly 6.4%. Sequencing was done on a sample of blood, either unsorted or a sorted T cell fraction (not recorded which). These receptors all come from a human donor who was either an allogeneic HSCT recipient or a stem cell or donor lymphocyte infusion donor (not recorded which). It is not recorded whose cells these are; they may come from a transplant donor.

This clonotype was detected only a few times. This chain uses TRBV10-3 with TRBJ2-1; no reliable D call. Germline V CDR1 and CDR2: ENHRY, SYGVKD. This CDR3 has 13 amino acids. The V gene lost 8 bases and the J gene lost 6 bases, with 14 bases spanning the gap. The DNA of the CDR3 is TGTGCCATCCTTTCCGCTGCGTCCAATGAGCAGTTCTTC. This sequence encodes CAILSAASNEQFF.

V and J are TRBV20-1 and TRBJ1-6; D perhaps matches TRBD1 (5 bases). The CDR3 has 13 amino acids. Trimming shortened V by 3 bases and J by 7 bases, and 10 bases separated the two germline ends. Germline CDR1 and CDR2: DFQATT and SNEGSKA (reference sequence). The CDR3 DNA is TGCAGTGCTAGCAGGGATGGGAATTCACCCCTCCACTTT. Its protein product is CSASRDGNSPLHF.

Only a few counts were recorded for this clonotype. This chain uses TRBV6-2 or TRBV6-3 with TRBJ2-5; the match to TRBD2 covers 12 bases. Germline-derived CDR1 and CDR2 are MNHEY and SVGEGT. The CDR3 extends over 18 amino acids. V gave up 6 bases and J gave up 0 bases; unmatched junction bases: 11. The CDR3 loop is CASRHLAGGPSYQETQYF. The CDR3 DNA sequence: TGTGCCAGCAGGCACCTAGCGGGGGGGCCCTCGTACCAAGAGACCCAGTACTTC.

This clonotype has just a few counts. The CDR3 here is CSARAKTGSNAPYGYTF. In nucleotides, the CDR3 is TGCAGTGCTAGGGCTAAGACAGGGTCGAATGCTCCCTATGGCTACACCTTC. The J gene is TRBJ1-2, the V gene TRBV20-1; 7 bases line up with TRBD1. After removal of 3 bases from V and 4 bases from J, the junction contained 17 bases not matched to a gene. Germline values: CDR1 DFQATT, CDR2 SNEGSKA (reference sequence). CDR3 length: 17 residues.

This clonotype came up a few times. This chain joins TRBV7-8 and TRBJ2-7, with D perhaps TRBD1 or TRBD2 (7 bases each). Germline loops: CDR1 SGHVS, CDR2 FQNEAQ. The CDR3 is made up of 15 amino acids. Trimming pared 5 bases from V and 6 bases from J, leaving 20 bases between. The CDR3 sequence is CASSELTGREREQYF. CDR3 coding DNA: TGTGCCAGCAGCGAGTTGACAGGGCGGGAGCGCGAGCAGTACTTC.

The V call is TRBV20-1, the J call TRBJ1-2, with D unclear. CDR3 length: 13 residues. Germline V gives CDR1 DFQATT, CDR2 SNEGSKA (reference sequence). The ends were cut back, 5 bases at V and 9 bases at J, with 19 bases in the middle. The CDR3 spells CSAHDRTDLSYTF. The CDR3, as DNA: TGCAGTGCTCACGATCGGACGGACCTAAGCTACACCTTC.

This clonotype was found a few times. The chain has TRBV29-1 and TRBJ1-2; D may be TRBD1 (5 bases). Trimming shortened V by 7 bases and J by 7 bases, and 19 bases separated the two germline ends. Per the germline V gene, CDR1 is SQVTM and CDR2 is ANQGSEA. The CDR3 is made up of 13 amino acids. The CDR3 coding sequence is TGCAGCGCCCCGGTGGGGCTCGCGGGTGGCTACACCTTC. Protein: CSAPVGLAGGYTF.

A few counts support this clonotype. The J gene is TRBJ2-6, the V gene TRBV28; 7 nucleotides agree with TRBD1. After removal of 7 bases from V and 0 bases from J, the junction contained 9 bases not matched to a gene. This CDR3 region has 17 residues. Germline-derived CDR1 and CDR2 are MDHEN and SYDVKM. CDR3 in amino acids: CASTRTDRPSGANVLTF. Written as DNA, the CDR3 is TGTGCCAGCACCAGGACGGACAGGCCCTCTGGGGCCAACGTCCTGACTTTC. The full variable domain, with the rest looked up from reference TRBV28 and TRBJ2-6, is DVKVTQSSRYLVKRTGEKVFLECVQDMDHENMFWYRQDPGLGLRLIYFSYDVKMKEKGDIPEGYSVSREKKERFSLILESASTNQTSMYLCASTRTDRPSGANVLTFGAGSRLTVL.

This clonotype was observed a few times. This chain joins TRBV2 and TRBJ2-1; 7 bases line up with TRBD2. The germline V gene encodes CDR1 SNHLY and CDR2 FYNNEI. Trimming at V came to 7 bases and at J to 6 bases, leaving 9 bases not matched to a gene. This CDR3 has 14 residues. DNA of the CDR3: TGTGCCAGCAAGACGAGATCGGGGGGCAATGAGCAGTTCTTC. Translation: CASKTRSGGNEQFF.

A few counts support this clonotype. The V gene is TRBV24-1, the J gene TRBJ2-2, with D maybe TRBD1 (5 bases). CDR1 and CDR2 from the germline V gene are KGHDR and SFDVKD. CDR3 size: 15 residues. V was shortened by 4 bases and J by 7 bases, with 15 bases between the two germline ends. In DNA, the CDR3 is TGTGCCACCAGTGACCCAGGACAAAATTTCGGGGAGCTGTTTTTT. Amino acids: CATSDPGQNFGELFF.

This clonotype was seen a few times. CDR3 DNA sequence: TGTGCCAGCTCACCGTGGCAGGAAAACGAGCAGTACTTC. It is translated as CASSPWQENEQYF. The J gene is TRBJ2-7, the V gene TRBV18, with no clear D. The germline V gene has CDR1 KGHSH and CDR2 LQKENI. There are 13 residues in the CDR3. V lost 3 bases, J lost 5 bases, and 11 bases lay in between.

This clonotype was seen a few times. This chain uses TRBV7-2 with TRBJ1-5; D is ambiguous. The length of the CDR3 is 15 residues. Per germline, CDR1 SGHTA and CDR2 FQGNSA. V was clipped by 5 bases and J by 2 bases, with 13 bases between them. The CDR3 sequence: CASSKDGWGNQPQHF. The CDR3 region has the DNA TGTGCCAGCAGCAAAGACGGGTGGGGCAATCAGCCCCAGCATTTT.

Only one count was recorded for this clonotype. V and J are TRBV6-5 and TRBJ2-3, with D possibly TRBD2 on 5 matching bases. The CDR3 is made up of 18 amino acids. From germline, CDR1 is MNHEY and CDR2 SVGAGI. The V gene lost 0 bases and the J gene lost 0 bases, with 16 bases spanning the gap. CDR3 loop: CASSYSGPSTSSTDTQYF. CDR3 bases: TGTGCCAGCAGTTACTCAGGTCCTAGCACAAGTAGCACAGATACGCAGTATTTT.

The chain uses TRBV20-1 and TRBJ2-7, with D tentatively TRBD1 or TRBD2 (5 bases each). The germline V and J ends were trimmed by 5 bases and 2 bases, with 13 bases remaining between them. CDR1 and CDR2 (germline): DFQATT, SNEGSKA (reference sequence). CDR3 length: 13 amino acids. CDR3 in amino acids: CSALGTVPYEQYF. The CDR3 bases are TGCAGTGCTTTGGGGACGGTCCCCTACGAGCAGTACTTC.

This clonotype was observed a few times. V usage is TRBV6-5 and J usage is TRBJ1-1; possibly TRBD1 for D (5 bases). The CDR3 contains 16 residues. V lost 0 bases to trimming and J lost 1 base, with 12 bases between them. Germline V lookup: CDR1 MNHEY, CDR2 SVGAGI. This CDR3 reads CASSYSRGRRNTEAFF. CDR3 DNA sequence: TGTGCCAGCAGTTACTCAAGGGGCCGGCGGAACACTGAAGCTTTCTTT.

In its sample, this clonotype was seen a few times. J is TRBJ2-1 and V is TRBV6-5, with 8 bases fitting TRBD2. The V gene end was trimmed by 4 bases and the J gene end by 3 bases; junction bases not matched to a gene: 17. Germline V gives CDR1 MNHEY, CDR2 SVGAGI. This CDR3 contains 19 residues. This CDR3 is CASSSPGPLRRGDYNEQFF. The CDR3 nucleotides read TGTGCCAGCAGTTCGCCCGGCCCCCTTAGGCGGGGGGACTACAATGAGCAGTTCTTC.

The chain links TRBV7-9 to TRBJ1-1, with TRBD1 matching 7 bases. The trim removed 1 base at V and 5 bases at J, leaving 13 bases unmatched. CDR1 is SEHNR and CDR2 is FQNEAQ in the germline V gene (reference sequence). The CDR3 totals 17 residues. The CDR3 DNA reads as TGTGCCAGCAGCTTAGGGGACAGTTCGAGGACCGGGACTGAAGCTTTCTTT. This translates into CASSLGDSSRTGTEAFF.

The chain carries TRBV7-9 and TRBJ2-1, with D possibly being TRBD1 or TRBD2 (6 bases each). The CDR3 runs to 13 residues. The germline CDR1 and CDR2 sequences are SEHNR and FQNEAQ (reference sequence). V was trimmed by 9 bases and J by 8 bases, leaving 17 bases between them. CDR3 sequence: CASVSPGEDEQFF. The CDR3 DNA reads as TGTGCCAGTGTATCCCCAGGGGAGGATGAGCAGTTCTTC.

The chain uses TRBV6-1 and TRBJ1-1; D uncertain. Trimming removed 5 bases from V and 0 bases from J, with 19 bases in between. The germline gives CDR1 MNHNS, CDR2 SASEGT. The CDR3 length is 17 residues. The CDR3 region is CASSPSLISGMNTEAFF. CDR3 DNA: TGTGCCAGCAGTCCTTCGCTCATAAGTGGGATGAACACTGAAGCTTTCTTT.